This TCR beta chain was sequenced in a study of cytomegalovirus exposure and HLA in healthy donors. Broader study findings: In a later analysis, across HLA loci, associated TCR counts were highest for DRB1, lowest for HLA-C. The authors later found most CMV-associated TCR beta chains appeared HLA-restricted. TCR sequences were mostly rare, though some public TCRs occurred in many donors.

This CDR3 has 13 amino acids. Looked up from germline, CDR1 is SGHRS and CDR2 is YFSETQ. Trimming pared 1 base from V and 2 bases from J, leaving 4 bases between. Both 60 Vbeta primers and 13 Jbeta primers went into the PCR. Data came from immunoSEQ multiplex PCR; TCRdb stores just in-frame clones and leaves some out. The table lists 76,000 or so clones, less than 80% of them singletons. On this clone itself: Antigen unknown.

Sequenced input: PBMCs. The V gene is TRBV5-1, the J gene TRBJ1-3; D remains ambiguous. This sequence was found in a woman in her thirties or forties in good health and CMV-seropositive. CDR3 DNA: TGCGCCAGCAGCTTGTATCCTGGAAACACCATATATTTT. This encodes CASSLYPGNTIYF.